These 20 T cell receptor beta chains originate from one sample sequenced in a study of T cells in localized non-small cell lung cancer. The table came from immunoSEQ multiplex PCR; TCRdb's copy has only in-frame clones and leaves some out. The sample carries about 33,000 clones, 90% recorded once. Sequenced here: peripheral blood, sampled before any cancer treatment. Receptors originate from a man aged 35-69 years with stage I lung adenocarcinoma.

This clone was found a few times. DNA of the CDR3: TGCGCCAGCAGAGCCTGGACAGGGGGGGATCAGCCCCAGCATTTT. Amino acids: CASRAWTGGDQPQHF. The chain recombines TRBV4-1 with TRBJ1-5; 10 bases align to TRBD1. The CDR3 has 15 residues. Trimming at V came to 6 bases and at J to 5 bases, leaving 7 bases not matched to a gene. Germline CDR1 MGHRA, CDR2 YSYEKL.

CDR3 residues: CASSFRAGDEKLFF. For the CDR3, the DNA is TGTGCCAGCAGCTTTCGCGCAGGGGACGAAAAACTGTTTTTT. The chain carries TRBV7-6 and TRBJ1-4; a possible D gene is TRBD1 (6 bases). The V gene lost 3 bases and the J gene lost 8 bases, with 13 bases spanning the gap. The CDR3 runs 14 residues. Germline values: CDR1 SGHVS, CDR2 FNYEAQ.

CDR3 region: CASSPTSGGKYEQYF. CDR3 bases: TGTGCCAGCTCACCGACTAGCGGGGGGAAGTACGAGCAGTACTTC. V and J are TRBV18 and TRBJ2-7, with 13 bases matching TRBD2. In germline, CDR1 is KGHSH, CDR2 LQKENI. V shed 3 bases, J shed 4 bases, and the junction held 3 bases outside the gene matches. The CDR3 spans 15 residues.

V and J are TRBV27 and TRBJ2-6; D is unresolved. This CDR3 has 15 amino acids. V gave up 1 base and J gave up 0 bases, with 4 bases separating them. Germline V gene sequence: CDR1 MNHEY, CDR2 SMNVEV (reference sequence). The DNA of the CDR3 is TGTGCCAGCAGTTTATTGGCCTCTGGGGCCAACGTCCTGACTTTC. Translation: CASSLLASGANVLTF. Full variable domain (remainder filled in from reference TRBV27 and TRBJ2-6): EAQVTQNPRYLITVTGKKLTVTCSQNMNHEYMSWYRQDPGLGLRQIYYSMNVEVTDKGDVPEGYKVSRKEKRNFPLILESPSPNQTSLYFCASSLLASGANVLTFGAGSRLTVL.

The DNA of the CDR3 is TGTGCCAGTTGGGGGTCCGGACCTAATCAGCCCCAGCATTTT. Protein: CASWGSGPNQPQHF. The V gene is TRBV19, the J gene TRBJ1-5; D is possibly TRBD1 (5 bases). V was pared by 8 bases and J by 4 bases, with 15 bases between. Germline assignment: CDR1 LNHDA and CDR2 SQIVND (reference sequence). The CDR3 length is 14 residues.

The CDR3 sequence is CASSKEGGESSYEQYF. In DNA, the CDR3 is TGTGCCAGCAGCAAAGAGGGGGGCGAGAGCTCCTACGAGCAGTACTTC. This chain joins TRBV21-1 and TRBJ2-7. TRBV21-1 has pseudogene status. The CDR3 has 16 residues.

CDR3: CASSLEGIDRETQYF. The CDR3 DNA follows: TGCGCCAGCAGCTTGGAGGGGATCGACCGGGAGACCCAGTACTTC. The chain uses TRBV5-1 and TRBJ2-5; a weak D match, TRBD1 (5 bases). The CDR3 runs to 15 residues. From germline, CDR1 is SGHRS and CDR2 YFSETQ. V lost 0 bases and J lost 5, with 14 bases in between. The full variable domain, completed using reference TRBV5-1 and TRBJ2-5, is KAGVTQTPRYLIKTRGQQVTLSCSPISGHRSVSWYQQTPGQGLQFLFEYFSETQRNKGNFPGRFSGRQFSNSRSEMNVSTLELGDSALYLCASSLEGIDRETQYFGPGTRLLVL.

The chain couples TRBV9 to TRBJ2-6; D possibly corresponds to TRBD2 (6 bases). CDR3 length: 15 amino acids. Germline-derived CDR1 and CDR2 are SGDLS and YYNGEE. V lost 3 bases and J lost 1, with 8 bases in between. CDR3 sequence (DNA): TGTGCCAGCAGCGGGGGGACTTCTGGGGCCAACGTCCTGACTTTC. Amino acid sequence: CASSGGTSGANVLTF.

The V and J genes are TRBV9 and TRBJ2-2; no definite D call. Germline CDR1 and CDR2: SGDLS and YYNGEE. The CDR3 loop spans 14 amino acids. Trimming stripped 3 bases from V and 5 bases from J, with 11 bases between. CDR3: CASSAPTVTGELFF. CDR3 DNA sequence: TGTGCCAGCAGCGCCCCGACTGTAACCGGGGAGCTGTTTTTT.

The chain has TRBV29-1 and TRBJ1-1; D ambiguous. The germline V gene has CDR1 SQVTM and CDR2 ANQGSEA. V lost 1 base to trimming and J lost 1 base, with 10 bases between them. The CDR3 is 14 residues long. The CDR3 loop reads CSVEVGYANTEAFF. The CDR3 region has the DNA TGCAGCGTTGAAGTAGGGTACGCGAACACTGAAGCTTTCTTT.

The DNA of the CDR3 is TGCTCAGGGGGAGACACTGAAGCTTTCTTT. Its protein product is CSGGDTEAFF. The rearrangement uses TRBV29-1 and TRBJ1-1, with TRBD1 identical over 7 bases. The germline CDR1 and CDR2 sequences are SQVTM and ANQGSEA. The CDR3 contains 10 residues.

This clone occurred once. The chain combines TRBV6-5 with TRBJ1-2; no firm D call. The CDR3 loop spans 14 amino acids. CDR1 is MNHEY and CDR2 is SVGAGI in the germline V gene. Trimming stripped 2 bases from V and 4 bases from J, with 11 bases between. CDR3 sequence (DNA): TGTGCCAGCAGTTACCAAGGGTATAGCTATGGCTACACCTTC. Translation: CASSYQGYSYGYTF.

The chain carries TRBV30 and TRBJ2-1; possible D gene TRBD1, 5 bases. The V and J ends lost 0 bases and 3 bases respectively, with 12 bases between them. CDR1 and CDR2 from the germline V gene are GTSNPN and SVGIG (reference sequence). The CDR3 contains 15 residues. The CDR3 DNA reads as TGTGCCTGGAGTGTAGTCCGACAGAACTACAATGAGCAGTTCTTC. Its translation is CAWSVVRQNYNEQFF.

In its sample, this clone ranks as hyperexpanded. The chain uses TRBV7-6 and TRBJ1-2, with D perhaps matching TRBD1 (6 bases). Trimming left V 1 base short and J 7 bases short, with 13 bases between. The CDR3 extends over 14 amino acids. The germline CDR1 and CDR2 sequences are SGHVS and FNYEAQ. The CDR3 DNA reads TGTGCCAGCAGCTTAGGAACAGGGCTCTCTGGCTACACCTTC. As protein: CASSLGTGLSGYTF.

The chain joins TRBV30 to TRBJ1-2; 8 nucleotides align to TRBD1. The CDR3 consists of 15 residues. Germline V gives CDR1 GTSNPN, CDR2 SVGIG (reference sequence). Unmatched junction bases numbered 10, after V lost 4 bases and J lost 3 bases. CDR3 sequence (DNA): TGTGCCTGGATAAAATCCGGGACAGGACACTATGGCTACACCTTC. Translating gives CAWIKSGTGHYGYTF.

This chain uses TRBV10-3 with TRBJ1-4; no firm D call. The ends were cut back, 2 bases at V and 8 bases at J, with 6 bases in the middle. The CDR3 runs 12 residues. Germline CDR1 reads ENHRY; CDR2 reads SYGVKD. CDR3: CAISEAREKLFF. The CDR3 bases are TGTGCCATCAGTGAGGCGAGAGAAAAACTGTTTTTT.

The rearrangement links TRBV9 to TRBJ1-6; D gene ambiguous. Trimming stripped 2 bases from V and 5 bases from J, with 11 bases between. Per the germline V gene, CDR1 is SGDLS and CDR2 is YYNGEE. There are 15 residues in the CDR3. CDR3 DNA: TGTGCCAGCAGCGTTACCGGGGAGGATAATTCACCCCTCCACTTT. It encodes CASSVTGEDNSPLHF.

The chain couples TRBV12-5 to TRBJ2-5; D might be TRBD2 (5 bases). Trimming pared 3 bases from V and 5 bases from J, leaving 10 bases between. The germline gives CDR1 LGHNT, CDR2 FRNRAP. This CDR3 has 13 amino acids. CDR3 in amino acids: CASGFGISETQYF. CDR3 coding DNA: TGTGCTAGTGGTTTCGGGATAAGCGAGACCCAGTACTTC. The full variable domain, rest sourced from reference TRBV12-5 and TRBJ2-5, is DARVTQTPRHKVTEMGQEVTMRCQPILGHNTVFWYRQTMMQGLELLAYFRNRAPLDDSGMPKDRFSAEMPDATLATLKIQPSEPRDSAVYFCASGFGISETQYFGPGTRLLVL.

The V call is TRBV9, the J call TRBJ1-6, with 10 nucleotides matching TRBD1. CDR1 SGDLS and CDR2 YYNGEE come from the germline V gene. Trimming cost V 2 bases and J 7 bases; bases outside gene matches: 3. The CDR3 runs 15 residues. DNA of the CDR3: TGTGCCAGCAGCGTGACAGGGGGCAGGAATTCACCCCTCCACTTT. Protein product: CASSVTGGRNSPLHF.

CDR3 loop: CAPGSLPGQGALVFLDTQYF. Written as DNA, the CDR3 is TGCGCCCCGGGATCGCTCCCGGGACAGGGGGCTTTAGTTTTTTTGGATACGCAGTATTTT. The chain recombines TRBV4-1 with TRBJ2-3; 12 positions agree with TRBD1. V trimming: 11 bases; J trimming: 6 bases; junction bases outside the gene matches: 27. CDR1 is MGHRA and CDR2 is YSYEKL in the germline V gene. The CDR3 is 20 amino acids.